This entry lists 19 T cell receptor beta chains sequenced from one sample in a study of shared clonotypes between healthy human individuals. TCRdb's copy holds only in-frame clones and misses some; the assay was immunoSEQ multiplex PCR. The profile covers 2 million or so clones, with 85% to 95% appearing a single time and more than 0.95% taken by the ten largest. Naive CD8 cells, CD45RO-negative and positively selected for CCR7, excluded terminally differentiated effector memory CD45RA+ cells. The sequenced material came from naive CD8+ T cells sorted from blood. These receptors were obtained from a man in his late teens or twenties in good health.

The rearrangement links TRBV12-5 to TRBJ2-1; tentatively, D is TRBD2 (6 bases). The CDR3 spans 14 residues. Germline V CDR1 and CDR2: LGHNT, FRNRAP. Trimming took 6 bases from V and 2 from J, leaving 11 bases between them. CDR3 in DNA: TGTGCTAGTGGCCTCACGGGAGCCTACAATGAGCAGTTCTTC. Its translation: CASGLTGAYNEQFF.

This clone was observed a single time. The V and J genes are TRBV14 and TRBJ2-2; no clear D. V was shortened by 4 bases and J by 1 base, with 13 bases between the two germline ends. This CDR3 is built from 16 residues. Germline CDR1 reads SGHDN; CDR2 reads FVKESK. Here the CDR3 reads CASSPLWAGNTGELFF. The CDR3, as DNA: TGTGCCAGCAGCCCGTTGTGGGCAGGGAACACCGGGGAGCTGTTTTTT.

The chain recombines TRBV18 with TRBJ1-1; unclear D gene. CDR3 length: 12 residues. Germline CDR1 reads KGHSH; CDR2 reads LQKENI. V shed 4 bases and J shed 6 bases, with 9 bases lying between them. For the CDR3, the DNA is TGTGCCAGCTCACGGGGTGCCCCTGAAGCTTTCTTT. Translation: CASSRGAPEAFF.

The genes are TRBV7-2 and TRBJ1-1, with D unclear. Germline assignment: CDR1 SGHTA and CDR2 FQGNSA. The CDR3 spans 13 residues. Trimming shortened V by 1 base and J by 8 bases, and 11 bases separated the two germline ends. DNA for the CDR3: TGTGCCAGCAGCTTAGTGTTCTCAGCCGAAGCTTTCTTT. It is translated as CASSLVFSAEAFF.

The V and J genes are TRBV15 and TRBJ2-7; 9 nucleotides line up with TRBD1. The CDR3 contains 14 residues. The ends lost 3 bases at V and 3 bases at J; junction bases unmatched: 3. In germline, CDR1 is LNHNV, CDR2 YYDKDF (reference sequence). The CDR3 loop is CATSRPGQGYEQYF. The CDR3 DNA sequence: TGTGCCACCAGCAGGCCGGGACAGGGCTACGAGCAGTACTTC. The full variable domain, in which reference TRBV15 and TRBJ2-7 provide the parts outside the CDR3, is DAMVIQNPRYQVTQFGKPVTLSCSQTLNHNVMYWYQQKSSQAPKLLFHYYDKDFNNEADTPDNFQSRRPNTSFCFLDIRSPGLGDTAMYLCATSRPGQGYEQYFGPGTRLTVT.

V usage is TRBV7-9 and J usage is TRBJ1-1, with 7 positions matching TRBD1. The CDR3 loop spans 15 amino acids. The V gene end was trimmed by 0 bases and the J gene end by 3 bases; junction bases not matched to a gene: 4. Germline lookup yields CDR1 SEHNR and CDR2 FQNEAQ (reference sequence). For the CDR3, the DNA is TGTGCCAGCAGCTTAGCGAGGGGGCTGGACACTGAAGCTTTCTTT. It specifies CASSLARGLDTEAFF.

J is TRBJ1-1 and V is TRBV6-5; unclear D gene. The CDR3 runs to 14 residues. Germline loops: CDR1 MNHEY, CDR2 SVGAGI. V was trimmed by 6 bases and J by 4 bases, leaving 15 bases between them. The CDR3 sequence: CASSLDPGGTEAFF. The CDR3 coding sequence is TGTGCCAGCAGCCTCGACCCGGGAGGCACTGAAGCTTTCTTT.

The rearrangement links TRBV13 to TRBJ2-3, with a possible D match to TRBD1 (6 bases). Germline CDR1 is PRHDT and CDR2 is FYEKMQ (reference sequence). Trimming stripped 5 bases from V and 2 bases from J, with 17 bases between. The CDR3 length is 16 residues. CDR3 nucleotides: TGTGCCAGCAGCATACGCCGGGACATATACACAGATACGCAGTATTTT. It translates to CASSIRRDIYTDTQYF.

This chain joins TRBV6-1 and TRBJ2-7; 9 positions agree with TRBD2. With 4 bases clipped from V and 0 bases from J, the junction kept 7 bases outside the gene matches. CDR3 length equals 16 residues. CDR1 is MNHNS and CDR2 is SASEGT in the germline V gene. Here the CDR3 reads CASSGLAEGISYEQYF. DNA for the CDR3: TGTGCCAGCAGTGGACTAGCGGAGGGGATCTCCTACGAGCAGTACTTC.

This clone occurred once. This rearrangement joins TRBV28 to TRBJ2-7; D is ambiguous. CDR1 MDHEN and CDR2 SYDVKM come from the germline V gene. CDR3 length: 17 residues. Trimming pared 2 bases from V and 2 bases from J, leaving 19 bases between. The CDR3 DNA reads TGTGCCAGCAGTTTACGGACCTGGGGTCCCAATCCCTACGAGCAGTACTTC. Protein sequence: CASSLRTWGPNPYEQYF. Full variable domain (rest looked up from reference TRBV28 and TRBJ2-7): DVKVTQSSRYLVKRTGEKVFLECVQDMDHENMFWYRQDPGLGLRLIYFSYDVKMKEKGDIPEGYSVSREKKERFSLILESASTNQTSMYLCASSLRTWGPNPYEQYFGPGTRLTVT.

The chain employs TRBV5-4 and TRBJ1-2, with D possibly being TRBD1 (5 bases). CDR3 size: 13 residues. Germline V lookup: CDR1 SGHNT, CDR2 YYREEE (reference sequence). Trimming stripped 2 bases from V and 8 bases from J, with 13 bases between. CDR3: CASSLRGAGGYTF. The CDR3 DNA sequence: TGTGCCAGCAGCTTAAGAGGGGCGGGCGGCTACACCTTC.

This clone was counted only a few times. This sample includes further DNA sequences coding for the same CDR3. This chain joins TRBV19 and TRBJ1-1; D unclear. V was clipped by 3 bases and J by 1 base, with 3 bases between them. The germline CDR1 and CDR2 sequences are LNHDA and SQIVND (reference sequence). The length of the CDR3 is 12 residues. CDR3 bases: TGTGCCAGTAGTATTGAGAACACTGAAGCTTTCTTT. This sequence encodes CASSIENTEAFF.

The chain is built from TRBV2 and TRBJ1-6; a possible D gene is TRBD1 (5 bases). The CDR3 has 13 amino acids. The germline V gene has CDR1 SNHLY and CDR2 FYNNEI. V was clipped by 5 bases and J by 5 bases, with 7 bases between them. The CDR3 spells CASSSRDNSPLHF. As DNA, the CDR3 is TGTGCCAGCAGTTCCAGGGATAATTCACCCCTCCACTTT.

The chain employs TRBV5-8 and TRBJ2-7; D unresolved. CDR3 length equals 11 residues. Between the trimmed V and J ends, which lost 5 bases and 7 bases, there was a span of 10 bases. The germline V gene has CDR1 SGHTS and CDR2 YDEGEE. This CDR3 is CASSPLWEQYF. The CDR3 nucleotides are TGTGCCAGCAGTCCCCTTTGGGAGCAGTACTTC. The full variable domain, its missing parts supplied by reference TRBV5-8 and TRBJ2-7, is EAGVTQSPTHLIKTRGQQATLRCSPISGHTSVYWYQQALGLGLQFLLWYDEGEERNRGNFPPRFSGRQFPNYSSELNVNALELEDSALYLCASSPLWEQYFGPGTRLTVT.

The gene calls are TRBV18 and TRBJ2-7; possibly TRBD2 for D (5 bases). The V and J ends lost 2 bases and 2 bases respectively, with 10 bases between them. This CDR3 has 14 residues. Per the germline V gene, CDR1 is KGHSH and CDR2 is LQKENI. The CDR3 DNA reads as TGTGCCAGCTCACCAGAACTAGAGGCCTACGAGCAGTACTTC. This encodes CASSPELEAYEQYF.

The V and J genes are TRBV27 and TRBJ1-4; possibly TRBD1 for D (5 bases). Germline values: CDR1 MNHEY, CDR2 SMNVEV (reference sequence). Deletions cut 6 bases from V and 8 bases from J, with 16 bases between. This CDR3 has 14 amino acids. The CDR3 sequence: CASSAGTESEKLFF. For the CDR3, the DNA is TGTGCCAGCAGCGCCGGGACCGAGTCGGAAAAACTGTTTTTT.

The CDR3 coding sequence is TGCGCCAGCAGCTTGGGCGGGGACGACACTGAAGCTTTCTTT. This translates into CASSLGGDDTEAFF. The chain has TRBV5-1 and TRBJ1-1; tentatively, D is TRBD1 (5 bases). Germline CDR1 reads SGHRS; CDR2 reads YFSETQ. Deletions cut 0 bases from V and 3 bases from J, with 9 bases between. The CDR3 contains 14 residues.

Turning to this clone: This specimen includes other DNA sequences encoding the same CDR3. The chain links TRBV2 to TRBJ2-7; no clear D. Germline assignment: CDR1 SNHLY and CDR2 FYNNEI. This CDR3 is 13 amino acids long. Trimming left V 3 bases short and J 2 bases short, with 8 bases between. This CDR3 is CASSEGGPYEQYF. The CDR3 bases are TGTGCCAGCAGTGAGGGCGGTCCCTACGAGCAGTACTTC.

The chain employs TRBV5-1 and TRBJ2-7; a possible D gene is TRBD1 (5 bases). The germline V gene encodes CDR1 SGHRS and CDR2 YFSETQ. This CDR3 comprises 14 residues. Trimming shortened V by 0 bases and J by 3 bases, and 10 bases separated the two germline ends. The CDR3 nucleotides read TGCGCCAGCAGCTTGGAGGCAGGGTTCTACGAGCAGTACTTC. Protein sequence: CASSLEAGFYEQYF.